This TCR beta chain is drawn from a study of blood T cell repertoires in COVID-19. On the study more broadly: Italy, Spain and the United States were the sources of the convalescent and acute COVID-19 samples.

Original data processing: The assay estimated nucleated cells by amplifying reference gene primers. The assay was immunoSEQ multiplex PCR, and TCRdb's table has in-frame clones only and misses some. V, J and clone size derive from that table, while D and trimming were established from the DNA sequence. The sample carries under 150,000 clones, roughly 86% recorded once. V gave up 4 bases and J gave up 4 bases; unmatched junction bases: 6. This CDR3 spans 15 amino acids. Germline assignment: CDR1 SGHTA and CDR2 FQGNSA. The J gene is TRBJ2-5, the V gene TRBV7-2; TRBD2 matches 10 bases. Input material: peripheral blood. This clonotype was sampled from a human donor in a cohort sampled during active COVID-19. Here the CDR3 DNA reads TGTGCCAGCAGCTGGTCTAGCGGGGGAGGAGAGACCCAGTACTTC. It is translated as CASSWSSGGGETQYF.